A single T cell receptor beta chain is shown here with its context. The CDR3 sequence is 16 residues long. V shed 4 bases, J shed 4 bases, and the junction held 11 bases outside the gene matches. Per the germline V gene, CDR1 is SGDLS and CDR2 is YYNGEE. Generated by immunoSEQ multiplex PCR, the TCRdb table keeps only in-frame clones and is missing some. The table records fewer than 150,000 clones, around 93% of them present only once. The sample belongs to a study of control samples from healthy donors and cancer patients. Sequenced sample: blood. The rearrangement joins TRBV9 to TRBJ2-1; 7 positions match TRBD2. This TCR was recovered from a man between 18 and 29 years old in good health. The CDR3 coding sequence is TGTGCCAGCAGCCCCCAAATGGGGGGGTATTACAATGAGCAGTTCTTC. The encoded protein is CASSPQMGGYYNEQFF.